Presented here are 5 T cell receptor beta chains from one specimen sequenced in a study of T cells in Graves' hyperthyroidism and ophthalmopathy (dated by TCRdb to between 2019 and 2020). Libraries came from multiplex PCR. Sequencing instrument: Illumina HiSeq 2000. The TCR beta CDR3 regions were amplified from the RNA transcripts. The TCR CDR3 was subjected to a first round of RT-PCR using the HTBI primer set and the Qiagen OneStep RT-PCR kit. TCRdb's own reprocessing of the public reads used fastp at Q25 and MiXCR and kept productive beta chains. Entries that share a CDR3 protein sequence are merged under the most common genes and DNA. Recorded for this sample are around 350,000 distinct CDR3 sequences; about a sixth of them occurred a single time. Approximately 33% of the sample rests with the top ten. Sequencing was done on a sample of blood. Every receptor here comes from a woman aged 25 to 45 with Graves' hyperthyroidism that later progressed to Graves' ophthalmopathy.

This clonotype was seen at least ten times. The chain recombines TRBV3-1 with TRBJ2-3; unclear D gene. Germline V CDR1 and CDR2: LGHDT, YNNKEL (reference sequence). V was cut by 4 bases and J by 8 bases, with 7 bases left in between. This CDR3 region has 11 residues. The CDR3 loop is CASSRRSTQYF. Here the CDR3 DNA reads TGTGCCAGCAGCCGTCGGAGTACGCAGTATTTT.

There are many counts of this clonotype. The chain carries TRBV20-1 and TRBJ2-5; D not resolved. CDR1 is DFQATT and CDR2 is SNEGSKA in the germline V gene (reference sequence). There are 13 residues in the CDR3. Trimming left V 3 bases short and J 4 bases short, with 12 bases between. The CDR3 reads CSARIGWRETQYF. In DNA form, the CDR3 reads TGCAGTGCTAGGATAGGGTGGCGAGAGACCCAGTACTTC.

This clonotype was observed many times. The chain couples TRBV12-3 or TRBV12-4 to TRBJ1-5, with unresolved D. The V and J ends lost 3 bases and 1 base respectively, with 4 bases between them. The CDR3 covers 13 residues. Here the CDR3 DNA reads TGTGCCAGCAGTTTTCTGAGCAATCAGCCCCAGCATTTT. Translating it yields CASSFLSNQPQHF.

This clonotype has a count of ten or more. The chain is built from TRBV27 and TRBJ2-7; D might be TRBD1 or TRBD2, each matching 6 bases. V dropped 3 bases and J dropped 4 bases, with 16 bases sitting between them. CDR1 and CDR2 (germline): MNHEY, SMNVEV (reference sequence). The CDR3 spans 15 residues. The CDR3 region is CASSLGGPASYEQYF. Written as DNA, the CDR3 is TGTGCCAGCAGTTTGGGGGGCCCCGCCTCTTACGAGCAGTACTTC.

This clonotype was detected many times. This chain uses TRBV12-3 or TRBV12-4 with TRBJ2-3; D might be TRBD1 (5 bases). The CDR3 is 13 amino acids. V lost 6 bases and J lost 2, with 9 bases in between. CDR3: CASRQGNTDTQYF. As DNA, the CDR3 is TGTGCCAGCAGGCAGGGAAACACAGATACGCAGTATTTT.